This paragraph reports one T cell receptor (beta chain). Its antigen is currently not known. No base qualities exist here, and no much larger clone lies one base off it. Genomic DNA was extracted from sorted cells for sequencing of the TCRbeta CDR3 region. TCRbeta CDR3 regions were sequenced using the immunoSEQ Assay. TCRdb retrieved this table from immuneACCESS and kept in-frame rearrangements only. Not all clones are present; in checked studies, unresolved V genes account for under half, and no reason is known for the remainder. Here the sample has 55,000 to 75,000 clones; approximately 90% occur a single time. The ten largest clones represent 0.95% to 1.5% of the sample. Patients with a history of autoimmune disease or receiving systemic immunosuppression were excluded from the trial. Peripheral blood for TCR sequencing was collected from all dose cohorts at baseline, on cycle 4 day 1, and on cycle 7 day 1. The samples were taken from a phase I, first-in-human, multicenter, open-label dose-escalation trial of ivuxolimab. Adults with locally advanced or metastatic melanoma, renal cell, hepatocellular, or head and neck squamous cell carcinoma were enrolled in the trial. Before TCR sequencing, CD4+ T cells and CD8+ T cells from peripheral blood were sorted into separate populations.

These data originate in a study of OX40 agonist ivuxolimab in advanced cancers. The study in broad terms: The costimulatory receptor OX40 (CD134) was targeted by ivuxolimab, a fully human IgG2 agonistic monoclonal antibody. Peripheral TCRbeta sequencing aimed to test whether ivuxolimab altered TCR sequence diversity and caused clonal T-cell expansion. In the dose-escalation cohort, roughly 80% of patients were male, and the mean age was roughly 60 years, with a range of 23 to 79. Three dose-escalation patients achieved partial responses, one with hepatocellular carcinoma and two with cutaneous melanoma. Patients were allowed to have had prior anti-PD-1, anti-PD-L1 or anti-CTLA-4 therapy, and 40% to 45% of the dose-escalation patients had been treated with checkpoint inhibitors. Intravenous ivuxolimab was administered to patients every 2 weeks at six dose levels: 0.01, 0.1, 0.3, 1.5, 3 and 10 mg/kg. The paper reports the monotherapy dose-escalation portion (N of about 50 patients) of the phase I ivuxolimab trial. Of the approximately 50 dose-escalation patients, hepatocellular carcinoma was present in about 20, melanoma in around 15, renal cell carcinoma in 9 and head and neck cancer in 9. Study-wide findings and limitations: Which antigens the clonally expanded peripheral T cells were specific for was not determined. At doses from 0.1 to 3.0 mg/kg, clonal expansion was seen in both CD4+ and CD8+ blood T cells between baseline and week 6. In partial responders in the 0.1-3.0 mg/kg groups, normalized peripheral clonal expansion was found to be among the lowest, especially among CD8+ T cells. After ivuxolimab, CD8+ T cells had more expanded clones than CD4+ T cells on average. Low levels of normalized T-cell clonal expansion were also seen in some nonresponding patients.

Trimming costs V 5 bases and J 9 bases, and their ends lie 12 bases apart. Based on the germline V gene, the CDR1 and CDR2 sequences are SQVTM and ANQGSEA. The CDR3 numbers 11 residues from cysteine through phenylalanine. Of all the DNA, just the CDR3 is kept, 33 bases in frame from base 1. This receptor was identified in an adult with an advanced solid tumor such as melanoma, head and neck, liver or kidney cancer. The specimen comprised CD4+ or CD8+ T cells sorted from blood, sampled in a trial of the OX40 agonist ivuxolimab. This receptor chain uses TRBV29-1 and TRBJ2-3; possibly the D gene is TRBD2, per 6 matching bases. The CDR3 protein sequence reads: CSVLEGGTQYF. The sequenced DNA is TGCAGCGTTCTTGAGGGAGGAACGCAGTATTTT.